The rows below give T cell receptor beta chains drawn from one sample of a study of blood T cells in healthy people across ages. MiXCR, run by TCRdb on the 5' RACE reads, gives a single entry per CDR3 protein. The sample holds roughly 730,000 distinct CDR3 sequences; roughly three fifths are singletons and the top ten take roughly 24%. Sequencing input: blood. The receptors come from a man aged 40-49 years in good health. Each CDR3 is given with its conserved first and last residue. D genes are given only for firm matches. Clone size is not always given. Where it is, it says once, few, many or a class for expanded clones.

J gene | D gene | clone size | V gene | CDR3 protein | CDR3 DNA
TRBJ2-2 | . | . | TRBV7-3 | CASSLSYAGELFF | TGTGCCAGCAGCTTATCGTACGCCGGGGAGCTGTTTTTT
TRBJ2-5 | . | many | TRBV12-3/TRBV12-4 | CASSPSIGTQYF | TGTGCCAGCAGTCCGTCGATTGGGACCCAGTACTTC
TRBJ1-2 | TRBD1 | . | TRBV3-1 | CASSERQGRISSYTF | TGTGCCAGCAGCGAGAGACAGGGAAGAATAAGCAGCTACACCTTC
TRBJ2-7 | . | . | TRBV4-1 | CASSQDRTGDRAYEQYF | TGCGCCAGCAGCCAAGATCGAACGGGAGACAGAGCCTACGAGCAGTACTTC
TRBJ2-4 | . | once | TRBV20-1 | CSASPGATKNIQYF | TGCAGTGCTAGTCCAGGGGCAACTAAAAACATTCAGTACTTC
TRBJ2-3 | . | . | TRBV7-3 | CASSLYGPSGGITDTQYF | TGTGCCAGCAGCTTATATGGCCCCTCGGGCGGGATAACAGATACGCAGTATTTT
TRBJ2-5 | TRBD2 | few | TRBV10-2 | CASRTRGSGGPQETQYF | TGCGCCAGCAGGACCCGTGGTAGCGGGGGACCCCAAGAGACCCAGTACTTC
TRBJ2-5 | . | . | TRBV7-8 | CASRGAAQSETQYF | TGTGCCAGCAGGGGGGCGGCACAGTCGGAGACCCAGTACTTC
TRBJ2-7 | . | . | TRBV21-1 | CASSIFGLVGGCRSHANYEQYF | TGTGCCAGCAGCATATTCGGGCTAGTTGGTGGCTGTCGGTCACACGCAAACTACGAGCAGTACTTC
TRBJ1-2 | . | . | TRBV20-1 | CSASVGDLDGYGYTF | TGCAGTGCTAGTGTCGGGGACCTTGATGGCTATGGCTACACCTTC
TRBJ1-1 | TRBD1 | few | TRBV12-3/TRBV12-4 | CASSLQGTGGTNTEAFF | TGTGCCAGCAGTTTACAGGGGACAGGGGGCACGAACACTGAAGCTTTCTTT
TRBJ2-1 | TRBD2 | few | TRBV4-1 | CASSLGIPGLEGEQFF | TGCGCCAGCAGCCTAGGGATCCCGGGACTAGAGGGTGAGCAGTTCTTC
TRBJ2-3 | TRBD2 | . | TRBV28 | CASSLGSGSADTQYF | TGTGCCAGCAGTTTAGGTAGCGGGAGCGCAGATACGCAGTATTTT
TRBJ2-5 | TRBD1 | . | TRBV6-5 | CASSYSRTGPGETQYF | TGTGCCAGCAGTTACAGCCGGACAGGTCCTGGGGAGACCCAGTACTTC
TRBJ1-2 | . | . | TRBV7-2 | CASSGVTGWDGYTF | TGTGCCAGCAGCGGGGTGACAGGTTGGGATGGCTACACCTTC
TRBJ1-1 | . | . | TRBV15 | CATSWTNTEAFF | TGTGCCACCAGCTGGACGAACACTGAAGCTTTCTTT
TRBJ2-7 | TRBD2 | . | TRBV14 | CASSQDSTSAYEQYF | TGTGCCAGCAGCCAAGATTCGACTAGCGCCTACGAGCAGTACTTC
TRBJ2-1 | . | . | TRBV6-2/TRBV6-3 | CASSSLLQRSYNEQFF | TGTGCCAGCAGTTCTCTCCTTCAACGCTCCTACAATGAGCAGTTCTTC
TRBJ2-1 | TRBD1 | . | TRBV5-1 | CASRQGQGLGEQFF | TGCGCCAGCAGACAAGGACAGGGGTTGGGTGAGCAGTTCTTC
TRBJ2-2 | . | . | TRBV28 | CASSSVGVPGELFF | TGTGCCAGCAGTTCGGTAGGGGTTCCCGGGGAGCTGTTTTTT
TRBJ2-1 | . | once | TRBV4-1 | CASSQGEVGVEQFF | TGCGCCAGCAGCCAGGGGGAGGTTGGCGTTGAGCAGTTCTTC
TRBJ2-6 | . | . | TRBV4-1 | CASSQSDSVGANVLTF | TGCGCCAGCAGCCAATCGGACTCCGTAGGGGCCAACGTCCTGACTTTC
TRBJ1-6 | . | . | TRBV25-1 | CASRATGQDSPLHF | TGTGCCAGCCGGGCCACCGGGCAGGATTCACCCCTCCACTTT
TRBJ2-7 | TRBD2 | . | TRBV6-2/TRBV6-3 | CASSYSQREFQYF | TGTGCCAGCAGTTACTCTCAGCGGGAGTTCCAGTACTTC